These 25 T cell receptor beta chains were all obtained from the same sample, sequenced in a study of molecular identifiers for immune sequencing clone quantification. TCRdb reprocessed the PCR reads via MiXCR and lists one record per CDR3 protein. The sample lists about 54,000 distinct CDR3 sequences, around 27% occurring once. The sample was naive CD8+ T cells from blood, with Jurkat cell RNA spiked in. As to subset: FACS-sorted CD8+CD4-CCR7+CD45RA+ naive T cells. The receptors stem from a human donor in good health. Some libraries in this study had Jurkat cell RNA spiked in.

This clonotype was recorded at least ten times. The chain combines TRBV30 with TRBJ1-3, with a possible D match to TRBD1 (6 bases). This CDR3 has 14 amino acids. Germline CDR1 reads GTSNPN; CDR2 reads SVGIG (reference sequence). V was shortened by 6 bases and J by 3 bases, with 15 bases between the two germline ends. CDR3 sequence: CACLSRGLGNTIYF. The CDR3 coding sequence is TGTGCCTGTCTTTCCAGGGGACTTGGAAACACCATATATTTT. Combining the CDR3 with reference TRBV30 and TRBJ1-3 gives the whole variable domain SQTIHQWPATLVQPVGSPLSLECTVEGTSNPNLYWYRQAAGRGLQLLFYSVGIGQISSEVPQNLSASRPQDRQFILSSKKLLLSDSGFYLCACLSRGLGNTIYFGEGSWLTVV.

This clonotype was seen ten or more times. The J gene is TRBJ2-7, the V gene TRBV20-1; tentatively, D is TRBD2 (5 bases). The CDR3 is made up of 14 amino acids. V shed 5 bases and J shed 2 bases, with 16 bases lying between them. The germline gives CDR1 DFQATT, CDR2 SNEGSKA (reference sequence). As DNA, the CDR3 is TGCAGTGCTTACAGTAGGGAGAAGACCTACGAGCAGTACTTC. It encodes CSAYSREKTYEQYF.

Remarks on this clonotype: This may come from a read error, since a much larger clone is one base off. The chain links TRBV28 to TRBJ1-5; D remains ambiguous. Germline V gene sequence: CDR1 MDHEN, CDR2 SYDVKM. This CDR3 region has 16 residues. The CDR3 sequence is CASSLDQDYSNQPQQF. In nucleotides, the CDR3 is TGTGCCAGCAGTTTAGACCAAGACTATAGCAATCAGCCCCAGCAGTTT.

The rearrangement joins TRBV11-1 to TRBJ2-2, with TRBD2 matching over 11 bases. V was pared by 0 bases and J by 2 bases, with 2 bases of the junction left unmatched. The CDR3 spans 17 residues. The germline gives CDR1 SGHAT, CDR2 FQDESV (reference sequence). The CDR3 spells CASSLATSGINTGELFF. The CDR3 DNA follows: TGTGCCAGCAGCTTAGCGACTAGCGGGATCAACACCGGGGAGCTGTTTTTT.

This clonotype was counted many times. The chain carries TRBV6-2 or TRBV6-3 and TRBJ2-1, with 12 bases fitting TRBD2. The V segment lost 5 bases and the J segment 3 bases; nucleotides outside the gene matches: 17. CDR3 length: 20 residues. The germline CDR1 and CDR2 sequences are MNHEY and SVGEGT. Here the CDR3 reads CASSLGTSGRRGSLYNEQFF. CDR3 sequence (DNA): TGTGCCAGCAGTCTGGGGACTAGCGGGCGGAGGGGGTCCCTCTACAATGAGCAGTTCTTC.

With respect to this clonotype: This clone may be a read error of a much larger clone one base away. V is TRBV13 and J is TRBJ2-3, with D perhaps TRBD2 (6 bases). The CDR3 sequence is 17 residues long. CDR1 and CDR2 (germline): PRHDT, FYEKMQ (reference sequence). This CDR3 reads CASSSSWGDPRTDAQYF. CDR3 bases: TGTGCCAGCAGCTCTAGCTGGGGGGACCCCCGCACAGATGCGCAGTATTTT. The whole variable domain, filled in from reference TRBV13 and TRBJ2-3, reads AAGVIQSPRHLIKEKRETATLKCYPIPRHDTVYWYQQGPGQDPQFLISFYEKMQSDKGSIPDRFSAQQFSDYHSELNMSSLELGDSALYFCASSSSWGDPRTDAQYFGPGTRLTVL.

This clonotype was seen a handful of times. The chain couples TRBV13 to TRBJ2-1, with a weak D call TRBD2 (5 bases). The CDR3 runs to 20 residues. Per germline, CDR1 PRHDT and CDR2 FYEKMQ (reference sequence). The ends were cut back, 2 bases at V and 1 base at J, with 24 bases in the middle. The CDR3 loop is CASSLNSRVSTTGSYNEQFF. The CDR3 DNA follows: TGTGCCAGCAGCTTAAACTCGAGGGTTTCAACCACGGGTTCCTACAATGAGCAGTTCTTC.

In regard to this clonotype: Being one base from a much bigger clone, this may be a read error. The chain carries TRBV6-1 and TRBJ2-3; D possibly uses TRBD1 or TRBD2 (6 bases each). V was trimmed by 3 bases and J by 2 bases, leaving 21 bases between them. This CDR3 is built from 18 residues. The V gene's germline CDR1 is MNHNS and CDR2 SASEGT. This CDR3 is CASSDIAEGDITTDTQYF. The DNA for the CDR3 is TGTGCCAGCAGTGATATAGCGGAGGGGGACATAACCACAGATACGCAGTATTTT.

There are many counts of this clonotype. V gene TRBV4-1 combines with J gene TRBJ2-1; no firm D call. The V gene lost 1 base and the J gene lost 4 bases, with 14 bases spanning the gap. Germline CDR1 is MGHRA and CDR2 is YSYEKL. The CDR3 totals 16 residues. The CDR3 sequence: CASSQVWSSRYNEQFF. Here the CDR3 DNA reads TGCGCCAGCAGCCAAGTCTGGTCCTCCAGATACAATGAGCAGTTCTTC.

This clonotype was found many times. The chain has TRBV7-2 and TRBJ1-4; 8 bases are a match to TRBD1. With V trimmed by 6 bases and J by 8 bases, 8 bases remained unmatched. The germline CDR1 and CDR2 sequences are SGHTA and FQGNSA. The CDR3 runs 14 residues. CDR3 in amino acids: CASSPGTGDEKLFF. The CDR3 nucleotides are TGTGCCAGCAGTCCCGGGACAGGTGACGAAAAACTGTTTTTT.

This clonotype was recorded many times. The V and J genes are TRBV12-3 or TRBV12-4 and TRBJ1-6; no clear D. V was cut by 1 base and J by 10 bases, with 17 bases left in between. The CDR3 sequence is 16 residues long. CDR3 sequence: CASSLEAGGGGSPLHF. DNA of the CDR3: TGTGCCAGCAGTTTAGAGGCGGGAGGCGGCGGGTCACCCCTCCACTTT.

This clonotype was counted ten times or more. The DNA of the CDR3 is TGTGCCAGCAGTTTACTCCGGACAGATGGCTACACCTTC. Its protein product is CASSLLRTDGYTF. The rearrangement uses TRBV12-3 or TRBV12-4 and TRBJ1-2, with a weak D call TRBD1 (6 bases). The germline V and J ends were trimmed by 2 bases and 6 bases, with 10 bases remaining between them. The CDR3 runs 13 residues.

This clonotype was seen at least ten times. The CDR3 nucleotides are TGTGCCAGCACCGGTTCCCTGGTGGATACGCAGTATTTT. It encodes CASTGSLVDTQYF. The V and J genes are TRBV19 and TRBJ2-3; D unresolved. This CDR3 has 13 residues. With 9 bases removed from V and 6 bases from J, the gap between germline ends came to 16 bases. Germline loops: CDR1 LNHDA, CDR2 SQIVND (reference sequence). Using reference TRBV19 and TRBJ2-3 for the parts outside the CDR3, the full variable domain is DGGITQSPKYLFRKEGQNVTLSCEQNLNHDAMYWYRQDPGQGLRLIYYSQIVNDFQKGDIAEGYSVSREKKESFPLTVTSAQKNPTAFYLCASTGSLVDTQYFGPGTRLTVL.

As to this clonotype: A much more abundant neighbour one base away suggests this may be a read error. J is TRBJ2-5 and V is TRBV10-3, with D possibly matching TRBD1 (6 bases). The J call may be mistaken, given a closer DNA end match to TRBJ2-1. CDR1 ENHRY and CDR2 SYGVKD come from the germline V gene. This CDR3 comprises 13 residues. The CDR3 DNA follows: TGTGCCATCGCAGGGGACCTACAAGAGACCCAGTTCTTC. Translated, it gives CAIAGDLQETQFF.

V usage is TRBV27 and J usage is TRBJ2-1; TRBD1 is a possible D gene (5 bases). CDR1 and CDR2 (germline): MNHEY, SMNVEV (reference sequence). The CDR3 runs to 16 residues. Trimming took off 0 bases at V and 3 bases at J, with 12 bases between the two ends. CDR3 nucleotides: TGTGCCAGCAGTTTATCGTTAGGGGCGATCTACAATGAGCAGTTCTTC. As protein: CASSLSLGAIYNEQFF.

This clonotype has a count of ten or more. A read error may produce the germline difference seen at one junction end. This rearrangement joins TRBV7-7 to TRBJ2-3, with 8 bases fitting TRBD2. Germline V gene sequence: CDR1 SSHAT, CDR2 FNYEAQ (reference sequence). The CDR3 extends over 15 amino acids. CDR3 sequence reads: CASSSSGSLADTQYF. Written as DNA, the CDR3 is TGTGCTAGCAGCTCCAGCGGGAGTTTGGCAGATACGCAGTATTTT.

There are many counts of this clonotype. CDR3 region: CSVGLQRYNEQFF. The CDR3 region has the DNA TGCAGCGTCGGACTACAGAGGTACAATGAGCAGTTCTTC. The chain has TRBV29-1 and TRBJ2-1; possible D gene TRBD2, 6 bases. In germline, CDR1 is SQVTM, CDR2 ANQGSEA. V lost 6 bases, J lost 4 bases, and 13 bases lay in between. This CDR3 spans 13 amino acids.

This clonotype was counted once. A much more abundant neighbour one base away suggests this may be a read error. This chain links TRBV4-1 with TRBJ1-1, with D possibly TRBD1 on 6 matching bases. The germline V gene encodes CDR1 MGHRA and CDR2 YSYEKL. The CDR3 totals 16 residues. The CDR3 DNA is TGCGCCAGCAGCCAAGCGCCACAGGGTTTGAACTCTGAAGCTTCCTTT. The encoded protein is CASSQAPQGLNSEASF.

This clonotype was counted many times. The gene calls are TRBV6-2 or TRBV6-3 and TRBJ2-1, with a weak D call TRBD2 (5 bases). V lost 5 bases and J 2 bases, leaving 16 bases between the germline ends. CDR3 length: 16 residues. Germline CDR1 and CDR2: MNHEY and SVGEGT. The CDR3 is CASSPPTSTAYNEQFF. The CDR3 DNA reads as TGTGCCAGCAGTCCTCCCACTAGTACCGCCTACAATGAGCAGTTCTTC.

Concerning this clonotype itself: A single base separates this from a much larger clone, so it may be a read error. The chain recombines TRBV6-6 with TRBJ2-5; 11 bases align to TRBD1. CDR1 and CDR2 from the germline V gene are MNHNY and SVGAGI (reference sequence). This CDR3 is built from 19 residues. The CDR3 DNA follows: TGTGCCTGCAGTTACTCCGACTTAACGGGACAGGGGGTACAAGAGACCCAGTACTTC. Its protein product is CACSYSDLTGQGVQETQYF.

This clonotype was picked up many times. The chain employs TRBV27 and TRBJ2-3; the D gene is possibly TRBD2 (6 bases). The germline V gene has CDR1 MNHEY and CDR2 SMNVEV (reference sequence). This CDR3 has 17 residues. The V end lost 3 bases, the J end lost 1 base, and 17 bases lay between the germline ends. The CDR3, as DNA: TGTGCCAGCAGTTTGGCGGGATCCCCTGGGGGCACAGATACGCAGTATTTT. Encoded protein: CASSLAGSPGGTDTQYF.

The rearrangement joins TRBV7-9 to TRBJ2-7, with D possibly matching TRBD1 (5 bases). CDR1 and CDR2 from the germline V gene are SEHNR and FQNEAQ (reference sequence). The CDR3 has 12 amino acids. Trimming stripped 2 bases from V and 4 bases from J, with 6 bases between. The CDR3 DNA sequence: TGTGCCAGCAGCTTACAGGGATACGAGCAGTACTTC. Translation: CASSLQGYEQYF.

This clonotype was counted many times. This sequence joins TRBV6-1 and TRBJ1-1, with 10 bases matching TRBD1. The CDR3 has 14 amino acids. CDR1 MNHNS and CDR2 SASEGT come from the germline V gene. Unmatched junction bases numbered 8, after V lost 7 bases and J lost 6 bases. The CDR3 loop is CASNNLDRGSEAFF. DNA of the CDR3: TGTGCCAGCAATAATTTGGACAGGGGGTCTGAAGCTTTCTTT.

This clonotype has only one observation. The junction does not match germline at one end; this may be a read error. The chain combines TRBV5-1 with TRBJ1-1; unclear D gene. The CDR3 spans 15 residues. The V gene's germline CDR1 is SGHRS and CDR2 YFSETQ. CDR3 sequence: CASSFEAPTNTEALF. The CDR3 nucleotides are TGCGCCAGCAGCTTCGAGGCGCCAACGAACACTGAAGCTCTCTTT. Complete variable domain (other parts from reference TRBV5-1 and TRBJ1-1): KAGVTQTPRYLIKTRGQQVTLSCSPISGHRSVSWYQQTPGQGLQFLFEYFSETQRNKGNFPGRFSGRQFSNSRSEMNVSTLELGDSALYLCASSFEAPTNTEALFGQGTRLTVV.

This clonotype came up many times. The chain uses TRBV2 and TRBJ2-1, with unresolved D. Per the germline V gene, CDR1 is SNHLY and CDR2 is FYNNEI. Trimming shortened V by 1 base and J by 0 bases, and 7 bases separated the two germline ends. CDR3 length: 15 amino acids. This chain's CDR3 is CASSEDTGSYNEQFF. The CDR3 bases are TGTGCCAGCAGTGAAGACACCGGCTCCTACAATGAGCAGTTCTTC.